The 23 T cell receptor beta chains listed next were all sequenced from one sample in a study of blood T cell repertoires in COVID-19 (dated by TCRdb to between 2020 and 2021). The library was prepared using the immunoSEQ multiplex PCR assay. TCRdb provides this immuneACCESS table in a form limited to in-frame rearrangements. Some clones are lacking; in checked studies, under half of them reflect an unresolved V gene, and why the rest are absent is not known. The sample profile shows a few hundred thousand clones; roughly 90% of them were found once. The ten largest clones take up about 6% of the sample. The sequenced sample consisted of peripheral blood. Every receptor here comes from a man younger than 35 who had recovered from COVID-19.

This clone has at least ten counts. The CDR3 protein is CASSISNRYNEQFF. The CDR3 bases are TGTGCCAGTAGTATATCGAACAGATACAATGAGCAGTTCTTC. The genes are TRBV19 and TRBJ2-1; D is undetermined. There are 14 residues in the CDR3. CDR1 is LNHDA, CDR2 SQIVND, per germline (reference sequence). V lost 2 bases to trimming and J lost 4 bases, with 9 bases between them.

The rearrangement joins TRBV7-9 to TRBJ2-1; 8 nucleotides align to TRBD1. Germline V CDR1 and CDR2: SEHNR, FQNEAQ (reference sequence). The CDR3 loop spans 16 amino acids. Unmatched junction bases numbered 6, after V lost 5 bases and J lost 0 bases. The DNA for the CDR3 is TGTGCCAGCAGCCCCCGGACAGGGAGCTCCTACAATGAGCAGTTCTTC. Protein sequence: CASSPRTGSSYNEQFF. The entire variable domain, with the rest obtained from reference TRBV7-9 and TRBJ2-1, is as follows: DTGVSQNPRHKITKRGQNVTFRCDPISEHNRLYWYRQTLGQGPEFLTYFQNEAQLEKSRLLSDRFSAERPKGSFSTLEIQRTEQGDSAMYLCASSPRTGSSYNEQFFGPGTRLTVL.

V is TRBV11-2 and J is TRBJ2-1; 8 bases align to TRBD2. Germline lookup yields CDR1 SGHAT and CDR2 FQNNGV. This CDR3 region has 15 residues. V gave up 1 base and J gave up 10 bases; unmatched junction bases: 9. The CDR3, as DNA: TGTGCCAGCAGCTTAGCAGTGACTAGCGTCGGGGAGCAGTTCTTC. Protein product: CASSLAVTSVGEQFF. The full variable domain, rest sourced from reference TRBV11-2 and TRBJ2-1, is EAGVAQSPRYKIIEKRQSVAFWCNPISGHATLYWYQQILGQGPKLLIQFQNNGVVDDSQLPKDRFSAERLKGVDSTLKIQPAKLEDSAVYLCASSLAVTSVGEQFFGPGTRLTVL.

This clone was counted between two and nine times. The chain recombines TRBV6-5 with TRBJ1-1; possibly TRBD1 for D (5 bases). The CDR3 is 13 amino acids. Trimming took 2 bases from V and 3 from J, leaving 7 bases between them. Germline assignment: CDR1 MNHEY and CDR2 SVGAGI. Here the CDR3 reads CASSYGGDTEAFF. CDR3 bases: TGTGCCAGCAGTTACGGGGGGGACACTGAAGCTTTCTTT.

The chain links TRBV9 to TRBJ2-1, with 13 bases aligning to TRBD2. After removal of 3 bases from V and 2 bases from J, the junction contained 8 bases not matched to a gene. The CDR3 runs to 18 residues. Germline V gene data show CDR1 as SGDLS and CDR2 as YYNGEE. CDR3 DNA: TGTGCCAGCAGCGCAGAGGGGGGACTAGCGGGACCCTACAATGAGCAGTTCTTC. It translates to CASSAEGGLAGPYNEQFF.

V gene TRBV30 combines with J gene TRBJ1-5, with D unresolved. The CDR3 consists of 13 residues. Germline CDR1 reads GTSNPN; CDR2 reads SVGIG (reference sequence). V lost 0 bases and J 7 bases, leaving 10 bases between the germline ends. For the CDR3, the DNA is TGTGCCTGGAGTGTAATGGCCGGGCAGCCCCAGCATTTT. It is translated as CAWSVMAGQPQHF. The full variable domain, rest sourced from reference TRBV30 and TRBJ1-5, is SQTIHQWPATLVQPVGSPLSLECTVEGTSNPNLYWYRQAAGRGLQLLFYSVGIGQISSEVPQNLSASRPQDRQFILSSKKLLLSDSGFYLCAWSVMAGQPQHFGDGTRLSIL.

This chain uses TRBV20-1 with TRBJ2-7; D is possibly TRBD1 (5 bases). The CDR3 has 14 residues. The germline V gene encodes CDR1 DFQATT and CDR2 SNEGSKA (reference sequence). The V end was cut by 3 bases, the J end by 3 bases, with 15 bases between. Here the CDR3 DNA reads TGCAGTGCTAGTATGCTAACAGGTGACTACGAGCAGTACTTC. This encodes CSASMLTGDYEQYF.

The table lists this clone with a count of one. J is TRBJ2-3 and V is TRBV2, with 12 nucleotides matching TRBD2. The germline V gene encodes CDR1 SNHLY and CDR2 FYNNEI. The CDR3 runs 15 residues. V was pared by 2 bases and J by 6 bases, with 3 bases of the junction left unmatched. CDR3 bases: TGTGCCAGCAGTGAACTAGCGGGAGGGGCGGATACGCAGTATTTT. The encoded protein is CASSELAGGADTQYF.

This clone was picked up a small number of times. The rearrangement links TRBV7-9 to TRBJ2-1, with TRBD1 matching over 10 bases. V was clipped by 4 bases and J by 4 bases; unmatched bases: 13. This CDR3 contains 18 residues. Germline CDR1 and CDR2: SEHNR and FQNEAQ (reference sequence). CDR3 bases: TGTGCCAGCAGCTCTGACAGGGGGCCTCAGTGGGGATACAATGAGCAGTTCTTC. Protein product: CASSSDRGPQWGYNEQFF.

The gene calls are TRBV5-6 and TRBJ2-7; 11 bases fit TRBD2. J lost 3 bases, V lost 4 bases, and 6 bases had no gene match. The CDR3 length is 15 residues. Germline V CDR1 and CDR2: SGHDT, YYEEEE. The CDR3 coding sequence is TGTGCCAGCAGCCAACTAGCGGGGGACTTCTACGAGCAGTACTTC. Encoded protein: CASSQLAGDFYEQYF.

A remark on this clone: Other DNA sequences in this sample translate to the same CDR3. The rearrangement uses TRBV18 and TRBJ2-1, with 9 nucleotides matching TRBD2. In germline, CDR1 is KGHSH, CDR2 LQKENI. Trimming took 0 bases from V and 4 from J; bases not matched to a gene: 1. The CDR3 runs 15 residues. The CDR3 loop is CASSPPAGGYNEQFF. In nucleotides, the CDR3 is TGTGCCAGCTCACCACCGGCGGGGGGGTACAATGAGCAGTTCTTC.

The rearrangement joins TRBV7-2 to TRBJ2-7; D may be TRBD2 (6 bases). This CDR3 region has 14 residues. Germline V CDR1 and CDR2: SGHTA, FQGNSA. V lost 1 base and J 7 bases, leaving 14 bases between the germline ends. DNA for the CDR3: TGTGCCAGCAGCTTAGGTGGTGGCCGGGGGGAGCAGTACTTC. Translated: CASSLGGGRGEQYF.

The rearrangement uses TRBV27 and TRBJ2-1; a possible D gene is TRBD2 (6 bases). The ends were cut back, 4 bases at V and 4 bases at J, with 8 bases in the middle. The CDR3 consists of 13 residues. CDR1 and CDR2 (germline): MNHEY, SMNVEV (reference sequence). CDR3 DNA sequence: TGTGCCAGCAGTTCGGGACTTTACAATGAGCAGTTCTTC. Encoded protein: CASSSGLYNEQFF.

The V gene is TRBV4-1, the J gene TRBJ1-1; 7 positions match TRBD1. J lost 1 base, V lost 1 base, and 6 bases had no gene match. The CDR3 covers 16 residues. Germline CDR1 MGHRA, CDR2 YSYEKL. CDR3 in DNA: TGCGCCAGCAGCCAAGGGTCAGGGGGGTCGAACACTGAAGCTTTCTTT. Protein: CASSQGSGGSNTEAFF.

Concerning this clone itself: Other nucleotide sequences in the sample specify the same CDR3. The chain recombines TRBV7-7 with TRBJ2-5, with TRBD2 matching 13 bases. CDR3 length: 17 residues. The junction had 7 bases not matched to a gene; V was cut back by 1 base and J by 5 bases. Per the germline V gene, CDR1 is SSHAT and CDR2 is FNYEAQ (reference sequence). The DNA for the CDR3 is TGTGCCAGCAGCTTAGGACTAGCGGGAGGCCCGGGGGAGACCCAGTACTTC. Its translation is CASSLGLAGGPGETQYF.

This chain uses TRBV7-9 with TRBJ1-5; D gene uncertain. CDR1 is SEHNR, CDR2 FQNEAQ, per germline (reference sequence). Trimming shortened V by 2 bases and J by 2 bases, and 10 bases separated the two germline ends. The CDR3 sequence is 15 residues long. The CDR3 sequence is CASSLLEDGNQPQHF. The CDR3 DNA is TGTGCCAGCAGCTTATTGGAGGATGGCAATCAGCCCCAGCATTTT.

Only a few counts were recorded for this clone. The J gene is TRBJ1-4, the V gene TRBV7-9; a weak D match, TRBD1 (5 bases). The CDR3 is 15 amino acids. Germline CDR1 is SEHNR and CDR2 is FQNEAQ (reference sequence). The V end lost 4 bases, the J end lost 8 bases, and 17 bases lay between the germline ends. The CDR3 DNA is TGTGCCAGCAGCTCCAGAGACAGCCAACGGGAAAAACTGTTTTTT. Translation gives CASSSRDSQREKLFF. The full variable domain, its missing parts supplied by reference TRBV7-9 and TRBJ1-4, is DTGVSQNPRHKITKRGQNVTFRCDPISEHNRLYWYRQTLGQGPEFLTYFQNEAQLEKSRLLSDRFSAERPKGSFSTLEIQRTEQGDSAMYLCASSSRDSQREKLFFGSGTQLSVL.

The rearrangement links TRBV3-1 (or the pseudogene TRBV3-2) to TRBJ2-1; D perhaps matches TRBD2 (5 bases). CDR1 is LGHDT and CDR2 is YNNKEL in the germline V gene (reference sequence). V lost 1 base and J lost 9, with 10 bases in between. The CDR3 sequence is 13 residues long. As DNA, the CDR3 is TGTGCCAGCAGCCAAGTTCAAGCGGCTGAGCAGTTCTTC. This sequence encodes CASSQVQAAEQFF.

The rearrangement joins TRBV18 to TRBJ2-3, with 8 positions matching TRBD2. CDR3 length: 17 residues. Germline trimming cut 4 bases from V and 0 bases from J; bases unmatched to any gene: 9. Germline assignment: CDR1 KGHSH and CDR2 LQKENI. The DNA for the CDR3 is TGTGCCAGCTCACTACGGACTAGCTCTATGAGCACAGATACGCAGTATTTT. This sequence encodes CASSLRTSSMSTDTQYF.

The V and J genes are TRBV2 and TRBJ1-1, with D tentatively TRBD1 (6 bases). Germline V gene data show CDR1 as SNHLY and CDR2 as FYNNEI. The CDR3 is 14 residues long. The V end was cut by 7 bases, the J end by 7 bases, with 19 bases between. CDR3 DNA: TGTGCCAGCACCGACAGGAAAGGGTTGAGTGAAGCTTTCTTT. Its translation is CASTDRKGLSEAFF.

The V and J genes are TRBV2 and TRBJ2-7, with D tentatively TRBD1 (5 bases). Trimming removed 9 bases at V and 2 bases at J, with 20 bases between. The CDR3 length is 15 residues. Germline assignment: CDR1 SNHLY and CDR2 FYNNEI. Written as DNA, the CDR3 is TGTGCCAGTACGAAATCAGGGCTCCTGGCCTACGAGCAGTACTTC. Translating it yields CASTKSGLLAYEQYF.

J is TRBJ1-2 and V is TRBV6-5, with 7 bases matching TRBD1. With 1 base clipped from V and 7 bases from J, the junction kept 9 bases outside the gene matches. CDR1 is MNHEY, CDR2 SVGAGI, per germline. The CDR3 has 15 residues. The CDR3 DNA is TGTGCCAGCAGTTACTTCGCGGCGGGACAGACTGGCTACACCTTC. It yields the protein CASSYFAAGQTGYTF.

This sequence joins TRBV12-3 or TRBV12-4 and TRBJ2-4; maybe TRBD2 (6 bases). The CDR3 loop spans 13 amino acids. The germline V and J ends were trimmed by 6 bases and 5 bases, with 11 bases remaining between them. The CDR3 region has the DNA TGTGCCAGCAGGAGGGACTCCGAAAACATTCAGTACTTC. Its protein product is CASRRDSENIQYF.